The clone carrying this T cell receptor (beta chain) was counted between two and nine times. Together with a sample-barcoded 5' primer, a J-beta primer mix was included in a second PCR lasting about 7 to 11 cycles. MiXCR was run by TCRdb on the 5' RACE reads, yielding one entry per CDR3 protein. The repertoire holds roughly 1.7 million distinct CDR3 sequences, with 30% to 40% as singletons. The data originate from a study of blood T cells in healthy people across ages. This CDR3 comprises 18 residues. The germline gives CDR1 MNHNS, CDR2 SASEGT. V gave up 0 bases and J gave up 1 base; unmatched junction bases: 7.

The receptor was isolated from a woman under 40 in good health. The chain has TRBV6-1 and TRBJ2-4; 9 bases match TRBD1. The sample comprised blood. The CDR3 sequence: CASSEARDRGKAKNIQYF. CDR3 bases: TGTGCCAGCAGTGAAGCCCGAGACAGGGGGAAGGCCAAAAACATTCAGTACTTC.